This TCR beta chain was observed in a study of T cell repertoires in cytomegalovirus infection (dated by TCRdb to about 2019). About the full investigation: Donor HLA type was relevant to the analysis, because carriage of CMV infection together with the matching HLA type was indicated by public TCR beta signatures.

Sequenced on an Illumina HiSeq 1500. TCRdb itself trimmed the public reads at Q25 with fastp, ran MiXCR and retained productive beta chains. Each entry is one CDR3 protein sequence, shown with its most common DNA and genes. A total of 150,000 to 200,000 distinct CDR3 sequences appear in this sample, about 15% of them only once. Around 19% of the sample rests with the top ten. CDR1 and CDR2 are read off the germline V gene as SGHVS and FNYEAQ. The CDR3, cysteine through phenylalanine, is 20 amino acids long. Only the CDR3 DNA stays, 60 bases, in frame from base 1. Trimming takes 2 bases off V and 0 bases off J; junction bases not matched to a gene: 14. On this clonotype itself: The specificity of this receptor is unknown. Base qualities were left out, and no much larger clone turns up one base away.

Study-level results and caveats: Carriers of CMV infection plus the relevant HLA type were discriminated by the cumulative frequency of public TCR beta family members in the study cohort and in an independent roughly 400-donor cohort. The ex vivo response was dominated by HLA-C-restricted CMV-specific TCR beta clonotypes, and the single most frequent clonotype in two of eight donors was supplied by these HLA-C-restricted clonotypes.

The sequence joins TRBV7-6 to TRBJ2-2; TRBD1 aligns with 8 central bases. The specimen was CD8+ T cells from PBMCs. The receptor was derived from a human donor in good health (CMV status not recorded). Some clones in this sample may be carry-over from other donors' samples. The sequenced DNA is TGTGCCAGCAGCTTAACCGGGACAGGTTTAACTTACGCGAACACCGGGGAGCTGTTTTTT. Its product reads: CASSLTGTGLTYANTGELFF.